The rows below give T cell receptor beta chains drawn from one sample of a study of CD8 T cells in ankylosing spondylitis. Each CDR3 protein is one row after TCRdb ran MiXCR on the 5' RACE reads. The sample yields approximately 400,000 distinct CDR3 sequences, 25% to 30% seen once. The sequencing sample was made of blood, either unsorted or a sorted T cell fraction (not recorded which). The receptors here all came from a male donor with ankylosing spondylitis. Each CDR3 is given with its conserved first and last residue. The D gene is left open where the match is weak. Not every row has a clone size; where given, it reads once, few, many or a size class.

clone_size	v_call	j_call	d_call	cdr3_nt	cdr3_aa
few	TRBV10-3	TRBJ2-7	TRBD2	TGTGCCATAGAAGCGGGAGGGCAGTCTTACGAGCAGTACTTC	CAIEAGGQSYEQYF
-	TRBV28	TRBJ2-1	-	TGTGCCAGCAGTTTAGTGGCAGGCTCAAGAGAGCAGTTCTTC	CASSLVAGSREQFF
-	TRBV7-9	TRBJ2-3	TRBD1	TGTGCCAGCAGCCTGGACAGGGAAGCAGATACGCAGTATTTT	CASSLDREADTQYF
-	TRBV12-3/TRBV12-4	TRBJ2-3	-	TGTGCCAGCAGTTTAGCGTCCGGGAGAGGAACAGATACGCAGTATTTT	CASSLASGRGTDTQYF
few	TRBV5-1	TRBJ1-2	TRBD1	TGCGCCAGCAGCTTGGACAGGGGAGGTTCTGGCTACACCTTC	CASSLDRGGSGYTF
-	TRBV12-3/TRBV12-4	TRBJ1-4	-	TGTGCCAGCAGTTTTTTTCGAGAGCTGTTTTTT	CASSFFRELFF
-	TRBV7-9	TRBJ2-7	-	TGTGCCAGCAGCTTAGCGGGTGGCCGGGGTGCTCACGAGCAGTACTTC	CASSLAGGRGAHEQYF
few	TRBV11-3	TRBJ1-6	-	TGTGCCAGCAGCTTCGGCCTCCTTGGGGATTCACCCCTCCACTTT	CASSFGLLGDSPLHF
few	TRBV11-2	TRBJ2-3	-	TGTGCCAGCAGCTCCCTCCTGACTAGGAGCACAGATACGCAGTATTTT	CASSSLLTRSTDTQYF
few	TRBV5-1	TRBJ2-5	TRBD2	TGCGCCAGCAGCTTCCGACTAGCGGGAGGAAGAGAGACCCAGTACTTC	CASSFRLAGGRETQYF
few	TRBV5-1	TRBJ1-2	-	TGCGCCAGTGCCACCCAGGGGAACTATGGCTACACCTTC	CASATQGNYGYTF
-	TRBV12-3/TRBV12-4	TRBJ1-3	-	TGTGCCAGCAGTAGTCTTGGTGGAAACACCATATATTTT	CASSSLGGNTIYF
-	TRBV13	TRBJ2-3	-	TGTGCCAGCAGCTTAGGCTCAACTTCCACAGATACGCAGTATTTT	CASSLGSTSTDTQYF
-	TRBV3-1	TRBJ1-1	-	TGTGCCAGCAGCCAAGATGGAAATTCGGTATTGAACACTGAAGCTTTCTTT	CASSQDGNSVLNTEAFF
few	TRBV20-1	TRBJ2-7	TRBD2	TGCAGTGCTAGAGAGGTCCCCGGACTAGCGGGAGGAGGGACCTACGAGCAGTACTTC	CSAREVPGLAGGGTYEQYF
-	TRBV5-1	TRBJ2-1	TRBD2	TGCGCCAGCAGCTTAACTAGCGAGGGTAATGAGCAGTTCTTC	CASSLTSEGNEQFF
-	TRBV2	TRBJ2-6	TRBD2	TGTGCCAGCAGCCAGGCGGGAGCCGCCTCTGGGGCCAACGTCCTGACTTTC	CASSQAGAASGANVLTF
-	TRBV12-3/TRBV12-4	TRBJ2-1	-	TGTGCCAGCAGCAGGGGGGCGGGTTTTACCTACAATGAGCAGTTCTTC	CASSRGAGFTYNEQFF
few	TRBV3-1	TRBJ2-1	TRBD2	TGTGCCAGCAGCCAAATTGGACTAGCGGGGAACAATGAGCAGTTCTTC	CASSQIGLAGNNEQFF
-	TRBV12-3/TRBV12-4	TRBJ2-1	TRBD1	TGTGCCAGCAGACCGTCGGGACAGCTCTATAATGAGCAGTTCTTC	CASRPSGQLYNEQFF